This passage covers 22 T cell receptor beta chains from one sample sequenced in a study of human T cells and chemical hapten exposure. In TCRdb, the RACE reads were re-called with MiXCR into one record per CDR3 protein. The profile shows under 200,000 distinct CDR3 sequences, under 35% of them singletons. As to time point: pre-sensitization, week 0. As for treatment: therapeutic diphenylcyclopropenone sensitization with weekly scalp DPC. The sample in question was whole blood, obtained in connection with sensitization to the hapten diphenylcyclopropenone (DPC). The receptors derive from a woman under 40 with alopecia areata. Some clones in this sample may be carry-over from other donors' samples.

The rearrangement links TRBV5-1 to TRBJ2-1, with TRBD1 identical over 8 bases. The length of the CDR3 is 15 residues. Germline CDR1 reads SGHRS; CDR2 reads YFSETQ. V lost 4 bases to trimming and J lost 1 base; unmatched junction nucleotides: 4. Here the CDR3 reads CASSGQGASYNEQFF. The CDR3 DNA reads as TGCGCCAGCAGCGGGCAGGGGGCGTCCTACAATGAGCAGTTCTTC.

This sequence joins TRBV2 and TRBJ2-5; a possible D gene is TRBD2 (6 bases). This CDR3 region has 13 residues. CDR1 is SNHLY, CDR2 FYNNEI, per germline. Trimming took off 10 bases at V and 6 bases at J, with 18 bases between the two ends. The chain's CDR3 is CANLVPSEKTQYF. The DNA of the CDR3 is TGTGCCAACTTAGTGCCTAGCGAAAAGACCCAGTACTTC.

This clonotype appeared a few times. The chain couples TRBV28 to TRBJ1-2; a possible D gene is TRBD1 (5 bases). V lost 1 base to trimming and J lost 5 bases, with 14 bases between them. This CDR3 is built from 15 residues. Germline CDR1 MDHEN, CDR2 SYDVKM. As DNA, the CDR3 is TGTGCCAGCAGTTTATTGGGGCCCACTTCGTATGGCTACACCTTC. Translation: CASSLLGPTSYGYTF.

J is TRBJ2-7 and V is TRBV5-1; 11 bases fit TRBD1. Unmatched junction bases numbered 4, after V lost 4 bases and J lost 4 bases. Per germline, CDR1 SGHRS and CDR2 YFSETQ. The CDR3 runs to 14 residues. CDR3 sequence reads: CASSPRDRGYEQYF. The DNA of the CDR3 is TGCGCCAGCAGCCCCCGGGACAGGGGGTACGAGCAGTACTTC.

This clonotype was seen a few times. V usage is TRBV6-2 or TRBV6-3 and J usage is TRBJ2-7; 10 nucleotides align to TRBD1. V gave up 0 bases and J gave up 10 bases; unmatched junction bases: 12. Looked up from germline, CDR1 is MNHEY and CDR2 is SVGEGT. CDR3 length: 16 residues. The CDR3 reads CASSYSHAGTGDVQYF. As DNA, the CDR3 is TGTGCCAGCAGTTACTCCCATGCCGGGACAGGGGACGTCCAGTACTTC.

The chain links TRBV29-1 to TRBJ1-5; 7 bases match TRBD1. There are 13 residues in the CDR3. Trimming removed 6 bases from V and 2 bases from J; junction bases left unmatched: 4. The germline gives CDR1 SQVTM, CDR2 ANQGSEA. CDR3 protein: CSVGDSGNQPQHF. Written as DNA, the CDR3 is TGCAGCGTGGGGGACAGTGGCAATCAGCCCCAGCATTTT.

This clonotype was seen a few times. CDR3 sequence reads: CASSQVPSNYGYTF. Here the CDR3 DNA reads TGTGCCAGCAGCCAGGTTCCTTCTAACTATGGCTACACCTTC. This chain uses TRBV28 with TRBJ1-2; D is uncertain. V was trimmed by 6 bases and J by 0 bases, leaving 11 bases between them. Germline CDR1 is MDHEN and CDR2 is SYDVKM. The CDR3 is 14 residues long.

The chain couples TRBV10-3 to TRBJ1-3, with a possible D match to TRBD1 (5 bases). Trimming removed 4 bases at V and 3 bases at J, with 10 bases between. The CDR3 has 14 residues. Germline V gives CDR1 ENHRY, CDR2 SYGVKD. The CDR3 here is CAISGAGSGNTIYF. The CDR3 DNA reads TGTGCCATCAGTGGTGCAGGGAGTGGAAACACCATATATTTT.

In its sample, this clonotype was seen a few times. The rearrangement links TRBV6-5 to TRBJ1-2; maybe TRBD1 (5 bases). CDR1 is MNHEY and CDR2 is SVGAGI in the germline V gene. V was trimmed by 2 bases and J by 8 bases, leaving 21 bases between them. The CDR3 is 16 amino acids. CDR3 DNA: TGTGCCAGCAGTTACGTATCACGGCAGGGAACGGGAGGCTACACCTTC. This translates into CASSYVSRQGTGGYTF.

This clonotype was detected a few times. The CDR3 DNA follows: TGCAGCGTTACGGACAGGGGGCCAAGCGACTACACCTTC. It is translated as CSVTDRGPSDYTF. The rearrangement joins TRBV29-1 to TRBJ1-2, with 11 bases matching TRBD1. CDR1 SQVTM and CDR2 ANQGSEA come from the germline V gene. The J segment lost 10 bases and the V segment lost 5 bases, leaving 9 bases of the junction unmatched. The CDR3 sequence is 13 residues long. The variable domain in full, completed from reference TRBV29-1 and TRBJ1-2, reads SAVISQKPSRDICQRGTSLTIQCQVDSQVTMMFWYRQQPGQSLTLIATANQGSEATYESGFVIDKFPISRPNLTFSTLTVSNMSPEDSSIYLCSVTDRGPSDYTFGSGTRLTVV.

Concerning this clonotype: At one end, the junction sequence differs from germline, possibly due to a read error. This chain links TRBV12-3 or TRBV12-4 with TRBJ2-7; D is perhaps TRBD1 or TRBD2 (5 bases each). The length of the CDR3 is 10 residues. The CDR3 coding sequence is TGTGCCAGCAGTTTGGGGACGGCGGACTTC. Protein sequence: CASSLGTADF.

The CDR3 protein is CASSFNGNEQFF. The CDR3 coding sequence is TGTGCCAGCAGCTTTAATGGGAATGAGCAGTTCTTC. The chain is built from TRBV7-3 and TRBJ2-1; D is ambiguous. Trimming cost V 3 bases and J 7 bases, with 7 bases left between them. Germline loops: CDR1 SGHTA, CDR2 FQGTGA. The CDR3 is 12 amino acids.

In its sample, this clonotype was seen a few times. V usage is TRBV7-2 and J usage is TRBJ2-7; D is unclear. Germline-derived CDR1 and CDR2 are SGHTA and FQGNSA. CDR3 length: 10 residues. With 8 bases removed from V and 3 bases from J, the gap between germline ends came to 5 bases. In DNA form, the CDR3 reads TGTGCCAGCGGGGACTACGAGCAGTACTTC. This translates into CASGDYEQYF.

For the CDR3, the DNA is TGTGCCAGCTCACCAATAGGAACGGTGGTAAGAACTGAAGCTTTCTTT. Its translation: CASSPIGTVVRTEAFF. This rearrangement joins TRBV18 to TRBJ1-1; D is unresolved. The CDR3 covers 16 residues. Germline V gene data show CDR1 as KGHSH and CDR2 as LQKENI. Trimming took off 2 bases at V and 5 bases at J, with 18 bases between the two ends.

The rearrangement joins TRBV7-9 to TRBJ1-2; D possibly corresponds to TRBD1 (5 bases). The ends were cut back, 5 bases at V and 7 bases at J, with 17 bases in the middle. This CDR3 is built from 14 residues. Germline assignment: CDR1 SEHNR and CDR2 FQNEAQ (reference sequence). The CDR3 DNA is TGTGCCAGCAGCCCCCCCGGACAAGCGCCTGGCTACACCTTC. This translates into CASSPPGQAPGYTF.

This clonotype was counted between two and nine times. CDR3 coding DNA: TGTGCCAGCAGCTCCGATGGCTATGGCTACACCTTC. It is translated as CASSSDGYGYTF. The V gene is TRBV7-2, the J gene TRBJ1-2; D remains ambiguous. Per the germline V gene, CDR1 is SGHTA and CDR2 is FQGNSA. CDR3 length: 12 amino acids. V lost 4 bases, J lost 4 bases, and 7 bases lay in between. The full variable domain, its missing parts supplied by reference TRBV7-2 and TRBJ1-2, is GAGVSQSPSNKVTEKGKDVELRCDPISGHTALYWYRQSLGQGLEFLIYFQGNSAPDKSGLPSDRFSAERTGGSVSTLTIQRTQQEDSAVYLCASSSDGYGYTFGSGTRLTVV.

CDR3 loop: CASSPHPLAGNYEQYF. Written as DNA, the CDR3 is TGTGCCAGCAGTCCCCACCCGCTAGCGGGCAATTACGAGCAGTACTTC. The chain combines TRBV27 with TRBJ2-7; 8 nucleotides agree with TRBD2. Germline trimming cut 5 bases from V and 4 bases from J; bases unmatched to any gene: 13. Germline CDR1 and CDR2: MNHEY and SMNVEV (reference sequence). The CDR3 sequence is 16 residues long.

CDR3 sequence (DNA): TGTGCCATCAGTGTACTTGGAGAGCAGGATGGCTACACCTTC. Translating it yields CAISVLGEQDGYTF. The J gene is TRBJ1-2, the V gene TRBV10-3, with D hard to call. V gave up 4 bases and J gave up 6 bases, with 15 bases separating them. The CDR3 totals 14 residues. Per germline, CDR1 ENHRY and CDR2 SYGVKD.

This clonotype was found a few times. The chain uses TRBV7-9 and TRBJ2-7; 7 bases align to TRBD2. Per the germline V gene, CDR1 is SEHNR and CDR2 is FQNEAQ (reference sequence). The CDR3 runs to 15 residues. The junction had 14 bases not matched to a gene; V was cut back by 5 bases and J by 7 bases. The DNA for the CDR3 is TGTGCCAGCAGCCCTCCGGCGGGGGTTACGGGAGAGCAGTACTTC. Residues: CASSPPAGVTGEQYF.

This sequence joins TRBV3-1 and TRBJ1-3, with a weak D call TRBD1 (6 bases). V dropped 6 bases and J dropped 1 base, with 16 bases sitting between them. There are 16 residues in the CDR3. Germline lookup yields CDR1 LGHDT and CDR2 YNNKEL (reference sequence). CDR3 sequence reads: CASRYSGTRSGNTIYF. The CDR3 DNA reads TGTGCCAGCAGATATTCCGGGACAAGATCTGGAAACACCATATATTTT.

This clonotype was counted between two and nine times. This chain uses TRBV28 with TRBJ1-5, with D unresolved. Looked up from germline, CDR1 is MDHEN and CDR2 is SYDVKM. Between the trimmed V and J ends, which lost 5 bases and 5 bases, there was a span of 7 bases. The CDR3 sequence is 12 residues long. The CDR3 loop is CASSVIDQPQHF. The CDR3 bases are TGTGCCAGCAGTGTCATAGATCAGCCCCAGCATTTT.

This clonotype was seen only a few times. The chain recombines TRBV20-1 with TRBJ2-7; TRBD1 or TRBD2 may be the D gene (6 bases each). The V gene lost 6 bases and the J gene lost 2 bases, with 17 bases spanning the gap. This CDR3 has 14 amino acids. From germline, CDR1 is DFQATT and CDR2 SNEGSKA (reference sequence). The CDR3 here is CSARRGSGAYEQYF. DNA of the CDR3: TGCAGTGCGAGGAGGGGGAGTGGGGCCTACGAGCAGTACTTC.